Presented here are 26 T cell receptor beta chains from one specimen sequenced in a study of CD8 T cells in Susac syndrome. Random hexamers were used to reverse transcribe roughly 0.45 to 1 ug of RNA. TCRdb fed the immunoSEQ multiplex PCR reads into MiXCR, producing one record per CDR3 protein. The sample includes under 250,000 distinct CDR3 sequences, about 95% of them seen just once. What was sequenced was CD4+ T cells from PBMCs. These receptors came from a human donor with Susac syndrome.

The V gene is TRBV28, the J gene TRBJ2-7; weak D call: TRBD2 (5 bases). Germline CDR1 is MDHEN and CDR2 is SYDVKM. V gave up 7 bases and J gave up 7 bases, with 23 bases separating them. The CDR3 sequence is 15 residues long. This CDR3 is CASTLPTPEGREQYF. In DNA form, the CDR3 reads TGTGCCAGCACCCTACCTACTCCCGAGGGTAGGGAGCAGTACTTC. Looking up the rest from reference TRBV28 and TRBJ2-7 gives the full variable domain: DVKVTQSSRYLVKRTGEKVFLECVQDMDHENMFWYRQDPGLGLRLIYFSYDVKMKEKGDIPEGYSVSREKKERFSLILESASTNQTSMYLCASTLPTPEGREQYFGPGTRLTVT.

The V and J genes are TRBV5-4 and TRBJ1-2; weak D call: TRBD1 (6 bases). The V end was cut by 4 bases, the J end by 6 bases, with 13 bases between. There are 13 residues in the CDR3. Germline V gene sequence: CDR1 SGHNT, CDR2 YYREEE (reference sequence). CDR3 coding DNA: TGTGCCAGCAGCCCGAACAGGGAGGATGGCTACACCTTC. This translates into CASSPNREDGYTF.

The rearrangement joins TRBV30 to TRBJ1-6; 11 positions agree with TRBD1. J gave up 7 bases and V 7 bases, and 6 bases lay outside the gene matches. The CDR3 length is 14 residues. CDR1 GTSNPN and CDR2 SVGIG come from the germline V gene (reference sequence). CDR3 in amino acids: CASGGTGGNSPLHF. The DNA for the CDR3 is TGTGCCTCTGGAGGGACAGGGGGGAATTCACCCCTCCACTTT.

The chain carries TRBV28 and TRBJ1-1, with TRBD1 as a possible D gene (5 bases). Germline V gene data show CDR1 as MDHEN and CDR2 as SYDVKM. There are 15 residues in the CDR3. Deletions cut 6 bases from V and 0 bases from J, with 14 bases between. CDR3 bases: TGTGCCAGCAGACCCCCCGGGACGGTGAACACTGAAGCTTTCTTT. Amino acid sequence: CASRPPGTVNTEAFF.

CDR3 sequence (DNA): TGTGCCAGCAGCTTAGGAAGGACAGGGAAGGCGAACACCGGGGAGCTGTTTTTT. It encodes CASSLGRTGKANTGELFF. The genes are TRBV7-2 and TRBJ2-2; 8 bases match TRBD1. V dropped 1 base and J dropped 0; count of bases not matched to a gene: 7. In germline, CDR1 is SGHTA, CDR2 FQGNSA. The CDR3 has 18 residues.

This sequence joins TRBV6-5 and TRBJ1-6; D remains unclear. V was shortened by 2 bases and J by 7 bases, with 9 bases between the two germline ends. CDR1 is MNHEY and CDR2 is SVGAGI in the germline V gene. CDR3 size: 14 residues. The CDR3 region is CASSYGLRNSPLHF. The CDR3 DNA follows: TGTGCCAGCAGTTACGGTCTTCGAAATTCACCCCTCCACTTT.

The DNA of the CDR3 is TGTGCCAGCAGTGATGGCAGCTCCTACGAGCAGTACTTC. It is translated as CASSDGSSYEQYF. This rearrangement joins TRBV2 to TRBJ2-7, with unresolved D. From germline, CDR1 is SNHLY and CDR2 FYNNEI. V gave up 3 bases and J gave up 0 bases, with 6 bases separating them. CDR3 length: 13 amino acids.

This chain links TRBV9 with TRBJ1-2; 7 bases are shared with TRBD1. This CDR3 contains 16 residues. Germline V gene lookup returns CDR1 SGDLS and CDR2 YYNGEE. V dropped 0 bases and J dropped 4; count of bases not matched to a gene: 9. The CDR3 region is CASSVALAGGAYGYTF. The CDR3 region has the DNA TGTGCCAGCAGCGTAGCTTTAGCAGGGGGTGCCTATGGCTACACCTTC.

V usage is TRBV7-2 and J usage is TRBJ2-1; TRBD1 agrees at 7 bases. CDR1 is SGHTA and CDR2 is FQGNSA in the germline V gene. This CDR3 spans 14 amino acids. J gave up 3 bases and V 4 bases, and 3 bases lay outside the gene matches. CDR3 DNA: TGTGCCAGCAGCTCCGGGACAGACTACAATGAGCAGTTCTTC. Its protein product is CASSSGTDYNEQFF.

The V and J genes are TRBV29-1 and TRBJ1-1; 7 bases map to TRBD1. With 3 bases clipped from V and 5 bases from J, the junction kept 3 bases outside the gene matches. The length of the CDR3 is 12 residues. The germline CDR1 and CDR2 sequences are SQVTM and ANQGSEA. CDR3 sequence (DNA): TGCAGCGTTGAGGAACAGGGGACTGAAGCTTTCTTT. Amino acid sequence: CSVEEQGTEAFF.

The chain couples TRBV12-3 or TRBV12-4 to TRBJ2-7; the D gene is possibly TRBD1 (6 bases). Trimming took 6 bases from V and 3 from J, leaving 12 bases between them. The CDR3 extends over 13 amino acids. CDR3 amino acids: CASRRTANYEQYF. Here the CDR3 DNA reads TGTGCCAGCAGGAGGACAGCCAACTACGAGCAGTACTTC.

The chain combines TRBV20-1 with TRBJ1-4, with D tentatively TRBD1 (6 bases). This CDR3 is 14 amino acids long. V dropped 2 bases and J dropped 4 bases, with 11 bases sitting between them. The germline V gene has CDR1 DFQATT and CDR2 SNEGSKA (reference sequence). This CDR3 reads CSARNGQYNEKLFF. CDR3 sequence (DNA): TGCAGTGCTAGAAACGGACAGTATAATGAAAAACTGTTTTTT.

This chain uses TRBV18 with TRBJ2-5; D gene unclear. V shed 0 bases and J shed 4 bases, with 3 bases lying between them. This CDR3 is 12 amino acids long. Germline lookup yields CDR1 KGHSH and CDR2 LQKENI. The CDR3 region has the DNA TGTGCCAGCTCACCACCCTCAGAGACCCAGTACTTC. This sequence encodes CASSPPSETQYF.

The chain joins TRBV4-1 to TRBJ1-5; 7 bases fit TRBD1. V trimming: 3 bases; J trimming: 3 bases; junction bases outside the gene matches: 5. This CDR3 region has 15 residues. Germline values: CDR1 MGHRA, CDR2 YSYEKL. CDR3 protein: CASSHPQGSNQPQHF. The CDR3 DNA reads as TGCGCCAGCAGCCATCCACAGGGGTCCAATCAGCCCCAGCATTTT.

Concerning this clonotype: A read error may produce the germline difference seen at one junction end. This chain's CDR3 is CAWSDGGGKQPQHF. The CDR3 DNA sequence: TGTGCCTGGAGTGACGGGGGGGGCAAACAGCCCCAGCATTTT. This chain connects TRBV30 to TRBJ1-5, with D possibly TRBD1 on 6 matching bases. The CDR3 runs to 14 residues. The germline V gene encodes CDR1 GTSNPN and CDR2 SVGIG (reference sequence). Looking up the rest from reference TRBV30 and TRBJ1-5 gives the full variable domain: SQTIHQWPATLVQPVGSPLSLECTVEGTSNPNLYWYRQAAGRGLQLLFYSVGIGQISSEVPQNLSASRPQDRQFILSSKKLLLSDSGFYLCAWSDGGGKQPQHFGDGTRLSIL.

This clonotype appeared once. The chain joins TRBV27 to TRBJ2-5; D possibly corresponds to TRBD2 (5 bases). This CDR3 contains 13 residues. V was trimmed by 5 bases and J by 2 bases, leaving 9 bases between them. CDR1 and CDR2 from the germline V gene are MNHEY and SMNVEV (reference sequence). The DNA of the CDR3 is TGTGCCAGCAGTCCCTGGGAGCAAGAGACCCAGTACTTC. Its protein is CASSPWEQETQYF.

The chain is built from TRBV7-2 and TRBJ2-5; maybe TRBD1 (5 bases). Germline loops: CDR1 SGHTA, CDR2 FQGNSA. The V gene lost 0 bases and the J gene lost 5 bases, with 13 bases spanning the gap. The length of the CDR3 is 15 residues. For the CDR3, the DNA is TGTGCCAGCAGCTTAGCGGGGCCTTCAAGGGAGACCCAGTACTTC. This codes for CASSLAGPSRETQYF.

The gene calls are TRBV28 and TRBJ2-5; 8 bases line up with TRBD1. Germline CDR1 reads MDHEN; CDR2 reads SYDVKM. J was trimmed by 6 bases and V by 1 base; bases with no gene match: 7. This CDR3 has 15 amino acids. As DNA, the CDR3 is TGTGCCAGCAGTTTATTTGCAGGGGGCGCGAAGACCCAGTACTTC. This translates into CASSLFAGGAKTQYF.

This rearrangement joins TRBV20-1 to TRBJ1-1; D is unresolved. This CDR3 contains 15 residues. The germline V gene has CDR1 DFQATT and CDR2 SNEGSKA (reference sequence). Trimming removed 3 bases from V and 4 bases from J, with 18 bases in between. The CDR3 reads CSASRFGQAGTEAFF. CDR3 sequence (DNA): TGCAGTGCTAGCAGGTTCGGGCAGGCGGGCACTGAAGCTTTCTTT.

This chain joins TRBV6-5 and TRBJ2-3; D perhaps matches TRBD2 (5 bases). V lost 8 bases and J 6 bases, leaving 18 bases between the germline ends. This CDR3 is 14 amino acids long. The germline gives CDR1 MNHEY, CDR2 SVGAGI. The CDR3 region is CASHELDGSDTQYF. The CDR3 DNA reads TGTGCCAGCCATGAACTAGACGGGTCGGATACGCAGTATTTT.

The chain couples TRBV28 to TRBJ2-7; 7 bases line up with TRBD1. CDR3 size: 15 residues. CDR1 and CDR2 from the germline V gene are MDHEN and SYDVKM. V shed 2 bases, J shed 2 bases, and the junction held 6 bases outside the gene matches. The chain's CDR3 is CASSLTGAEAYEQYF. The DNA of the CDR3 is TGTGCCAGCAGTTTAACAGGGGCAGAGGCCTACGAGCAGTACTTC.

The CDR3 sequence is CASSQVGGEFKTQYF. CDR3 nucleotide sequence: TGTGCCAGCAGCCAAGTTGGGGGAGAGTTCAAGACCCAGTACTTC. The V gene is TRBV14, the J gene TRBJ2-5; D possibly matches TRBD1 or TRBD2 (5 bases each). The length of the CDR3 is 15 residues. Germline lookup yields CDR1 SGHDN and CDR2 FVKESK. Between the trimmed V and J ends, which lost 1 base and 6 bases, there was a span of 15 bases.

The gene calls are TRBV6-2 or TRBV6-3 and TRBJ2-1; D is perhaps TRBD1 or TRBD2 (5 bases each). The V end lost 0 bases, the J end lost 9 bases, and 12 bases lay between the germline ends. The germline V gene encodes CDR1 MNHEY and CDR2 SVGEGT. CDR3 length equals 14 residues. The CDR3 loop is CASSYSGQEGEQFF. CDR3 in DNA: TGTGCCAGCAGTTACTCCGGACAAGAGGGTGAGCAGTTCTTC.

This chain uses TRBV20-1 with TRBJ2-7; 9 bases line up with TRBD1. The germline CDR1 and CDR2 sequences are DFQATT and SNEGSKA (reference sequence). Trimming removed 6 bases from V and 6 bases from J; junction bases left unmatched: 15. CDR3 size: 15 residues. CDR3 amino acids: CSATRGGTGRSEQYF. CDR3 in DNA: TGCAGTGCCACGAGAGGCGGGACAGGGAGAAGCGAGCAGTACTTC.

The CDR3, as DNA: TGTGCCAGTCGGTCCACTAGCACAGATACGCAGTATTTT. It encodes CASRSTSTDTQYF. This chain links TRBV19 with TRBJ2-3; D unresolved. The CDR3 covers 13 residues. CDR1 is LNHDA and CDR2 is SQIVND in the germline V gene (reference sequence). With 8 bases removed from V and 0 bases from J, the gap between germline ends came to 9 bases.

The V gene is TRBV7-9, the J gene TRBJ2-7, with D possibly being TRBD2 (5 bases). The CDR3 has 14 amino acids. The germline gives CDR1 SEHNR, CDR2 FQNEAQ (reference sequence). Between the trimmed V and J ends, which lost 6 bases and 0 bases, there was a span of 12 bases. CDR3 nucleotides: TGTGCCAGCAGTCGGACTCAGGACTCCTACGAGCAGTACTTC. Translated: CASSRTQDSYEQYF.